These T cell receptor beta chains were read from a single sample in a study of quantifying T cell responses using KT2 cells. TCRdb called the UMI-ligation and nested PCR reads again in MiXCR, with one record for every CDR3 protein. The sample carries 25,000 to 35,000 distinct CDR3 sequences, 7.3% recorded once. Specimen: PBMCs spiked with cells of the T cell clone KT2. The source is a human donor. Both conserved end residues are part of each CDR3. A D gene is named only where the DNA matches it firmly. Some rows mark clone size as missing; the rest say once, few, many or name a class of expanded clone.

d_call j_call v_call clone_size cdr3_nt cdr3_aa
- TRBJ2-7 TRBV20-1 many TGCAGTGCATCAACGGGGAGTCCTGCTGCCGAGCAGTACTTC CSASTGSPAAEQYF
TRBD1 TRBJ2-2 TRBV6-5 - TGTGCCAGCAGTTGGGGACAGGGGGCCGTGGGCACCGGGGAGCTGTTTTTT CASSWGQGAVGTGELFF
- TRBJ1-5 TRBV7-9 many TGTGCCAGCAGCTTAGAGGCCGAGGAGGGGAGCAATCAGCCCCAGCATTTT CASSLEAEEGSNQPQHF
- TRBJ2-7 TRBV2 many TGTGCCAGCAGTAAACTATACGAGCAGTACTTC CASSKLYEQYF
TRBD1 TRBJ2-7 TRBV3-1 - TGTGCCAGCAGCCATTTGACAGGGAAGTACGAGCAGTACTTC CASSHLTGKYEQYF
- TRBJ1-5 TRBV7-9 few TGTGCCAGCAGCTTAGAAGGGAACCTCAATCAGCCCCAGCATTTT CASSLEGNLNQPQHF
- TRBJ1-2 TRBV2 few TGTGCCAGCAGTGACGGGGCCGGAGTCGGCTACACCTTC CASSDGAGVGYTF
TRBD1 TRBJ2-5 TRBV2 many TGTGCCAGCAGTGAACGGACAGGGGGGGGGAAGACCCAGTACTTC CASSERTGGGKTQYF
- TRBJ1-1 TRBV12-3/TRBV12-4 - TGTGCCAGCAGTTTAACGCGGACGAACACTGAAGCTTTCTTT CASSLTRTNTEAFF
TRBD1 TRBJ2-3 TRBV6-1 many TGTGCCAGCAGTGCCAGGGGGTATTCGACAGATACGCAGTATTTT CASSARGYSTDTQYF
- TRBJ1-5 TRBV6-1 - TGTGCCAGCAGTGAATCGGCAGGTCGGGAACAGCCCCAGCATTTT CASSESAGREQPQHF
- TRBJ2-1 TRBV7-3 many TGTGCCAGCAGCTTCGGACTTCTCAATGAGCAGTTCTTC CASSFGLLNEQFF
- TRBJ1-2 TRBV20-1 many TGCAGTGCCGGCATGGGGGGAGTGCAGGGCTACACCTTC CSAGMGGVQGYTF
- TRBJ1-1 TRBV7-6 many TGTGCCAGCAGCATCGAGGAGGCCTATGAACCTAGCACTGAAGCTTTCTTT CASSIEEAYEPSTEAFF
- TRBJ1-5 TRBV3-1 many TGTGCCAGCAGCCAAGATCTTGGGGGCGGATATTATAGCAATCAGCCCCAGCATTTT CASSQDLGGGYYSNQPQHF
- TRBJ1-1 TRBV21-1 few TGTGCCAGCAGCAAAGCATGGCAGGTGGTAGCTTTCTTT CASSKAWQVVAFF
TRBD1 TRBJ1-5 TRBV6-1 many TGTGCCAGCAGTGAATGGCCCTGGACAGGGGACAATCAGCCCCAGCATTTT CASSEWPWTGDNQPQHF
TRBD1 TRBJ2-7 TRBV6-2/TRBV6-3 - TGTGCCAGCGAGACAGGGGCTAACCCCTACGAGCAGTACTTC CASETGANPYEQYF
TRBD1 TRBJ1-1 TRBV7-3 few TGTGCCAGCAGCGTAGGGACAGCGAACACTGAAGCTTTCTTT CASSVGTANTEAFF
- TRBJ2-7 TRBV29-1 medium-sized TGCAGCGTTGAAGTTCAAGGTGCCTACGAGCAGTACTTC CSVEVQGAYEQYF
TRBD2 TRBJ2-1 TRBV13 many TGTGCCAGCAGCTCTAGCGGCACACGGGGGGGTGAGCAGTTCTTC CASSSSGTRGGEQFF
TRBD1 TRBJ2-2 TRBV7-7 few TGTGCCAGCAGCCGTGCCCCGGGACAGTCGACCGGGGAGCTGTTTTTT CASSRAPGQSTGELFF
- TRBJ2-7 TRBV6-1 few TGTGCCAGCAGTGAATCGGGGGAGATGGACGAGCAGTACTTC CASSESGEMDEQYF
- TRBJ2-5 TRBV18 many TGTGCCAGCTCACCATACCGGGGGAACTCCAAAGAGACCCAGTACTTC CASSPYRGNSKETQYF
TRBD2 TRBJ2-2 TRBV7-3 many TGTGCCAGCAGCAGGGGACTAGCATCCGGGGAGCTGTTTTTT CASSRGLASGELFF
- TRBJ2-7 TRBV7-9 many TGTGCCAGCAGCTCAATAGACCTAGGAGGCGAGCAGTACTTC CASSSIDLGGEQYF
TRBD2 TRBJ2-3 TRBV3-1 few TGTGCCAGCCGGCGGGGGGGTACAGATACGCAGTATTTT CASRRGGTDTQYF
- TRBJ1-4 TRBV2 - TGTGCCAGCCTAGCATGGGGGGGTGAAAAACTGTTTTTT CASLAWGGEKLFF
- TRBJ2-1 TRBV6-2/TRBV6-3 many TGTGCCAGCAGTTCCCACGGGGCAGCCTACAATGAGCAGTTCTTC CASSSHGAAYNEQFF
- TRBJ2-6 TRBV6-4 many TGTGCCAGCAGTGACTCAAGCGGCTCTGGGGCCAACGTCCTGACTTTC CASSDSSGSGANVLTF
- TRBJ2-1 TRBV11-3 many TGTGCCAGCAGCCCTACTAGGAATGAGCAGTTCTTC CASSPTRNEQFF
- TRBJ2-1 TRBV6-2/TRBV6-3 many TGTGCCAGCAGTTGGACCAAATCCTACAATGAGCAGTTCTTC CASSWTKSYNEQFF
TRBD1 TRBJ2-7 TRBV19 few TGTGCCAGTAGTATAAGGGGACAGGACGAGCAGTACTTC CASSIRGQDEQYF
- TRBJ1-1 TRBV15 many TGTGCCACCAGCAGAGCGGCAGAGAACACTGAAGCTTTCTTT CATSRAAENTEAFF
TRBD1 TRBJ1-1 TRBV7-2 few TGTGCCAGCAGCTTAGTTGCAGGACAGGGCACTGAAGCTTTCTTT CASSLVAGQGTEAFF
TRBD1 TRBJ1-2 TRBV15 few TGTGCCACCAGCAAAGAGAGGGGACAGGGAGTCGGTGGCTACACCTTC CATSKERGQGVGGYTF
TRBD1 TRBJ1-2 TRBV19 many TGTGCCAGTAGTATGGGAAGGGGGCCGGTCTATGGCTACACCTTC CASSMGRGPVYGYTF
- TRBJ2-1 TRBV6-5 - TGTGCCAGCAAATACTGGGACTCCACCTACAATGAGCAGTTCTTC CASKYWDSTYNEQFF
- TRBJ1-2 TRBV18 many TGTGCCAGCTCACCAGAGACAGGCTATGGCTACACCTTC CASSPETGYGYTF
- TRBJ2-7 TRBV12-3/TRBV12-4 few TGTGCCAGCAGTTCAAACTACGAGCAGTACTTC CASSSNYEQYF
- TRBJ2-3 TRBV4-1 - TGCGCCAGCAGCCAAGCTGGGAGGCCTACCGTCACAGATACGCAGTATTTT CASSQAGRPTVTDTQYF
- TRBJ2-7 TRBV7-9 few TGTGCCAGCAGCTTAAGGGCGGGGTACTACGAGCAGTACTTC CASSLRAGYYEQYF
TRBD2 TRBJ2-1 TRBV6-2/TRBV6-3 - TGTGCCAGCAAAAGGGGGACTAGCTACTACAATGAGCAGTTCTTC CASKRGTSYYNEQFF
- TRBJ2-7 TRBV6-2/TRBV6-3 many TGTGCCAGCAGTTACACCCTGAGCTCCTACGAGCAGTACTTC CASSYTLSSYEQYF
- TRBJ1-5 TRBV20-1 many TGCAGTGCTAGACCCCTCCTGGGGGGTAACAATCAGCCCCAGCATTTT CSARPLLGGNNQPQHF
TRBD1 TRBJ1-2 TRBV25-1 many TGTGCCAGCAGACCGGACAGGCTTAACTATGGCTACACCTTC CASRPDRLNYGYTF
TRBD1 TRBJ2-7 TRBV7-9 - TGTGCCAGCAGCTTGGGACAGGGGTATTACGAGCAGTACTTC CASSLGQGYYEQYF
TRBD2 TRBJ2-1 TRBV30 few TGTGCCTCGGGACTAGCGGTATACAATGAGCAGTTCTTC CASGLAVYNEQFF
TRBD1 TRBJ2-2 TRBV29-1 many TGCAGCTTCCTGACAGGGACGAACACCGGGGAGCTGTTTTTT CSFLTGTNTGELFF
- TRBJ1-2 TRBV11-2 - TGTGCCAGCAGCTTAGTTGGGTTGGGCTATGGCTACACCTTC CASSLVGLGYGYTF
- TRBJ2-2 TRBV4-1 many TGCGCCAGCAGCCAACAGGGGCGGGCCGGGGAGCTGTTTTTT CASSQQGRAGELFF
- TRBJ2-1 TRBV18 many TGTGCCAGCTCACCCGGGACTTCTCCTGGGGAGCAGTTCTTC CASSPGTSPGEQFF
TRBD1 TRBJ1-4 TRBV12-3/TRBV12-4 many TGTGCCAGCAGGCCGGACAGGTCGATTGAAAAACTGTTTTTT CASRPDRSIEKLFF
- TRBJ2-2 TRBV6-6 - TGTGCCAGCAGTTTCACTCAGGGGGGGATGGGGGAGCTGTTTTTT CASSFTQGGMGELFF
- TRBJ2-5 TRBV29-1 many TGCAGCGCTAGCTCATCAGCGGGCGTTAAAGAGACCCAGTACTTC CSASSSAGVKETQYF
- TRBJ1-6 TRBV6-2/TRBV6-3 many TGTGCCAGCAGTTCCCTCGTTCAGGGAGAGAATTCACCCCTCCACTTT CASSSLVQGENSPLHF
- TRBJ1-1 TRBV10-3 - TGTGCCATCAGGGCACGGTGGGGAACTGAAGCTTTCTTT CAIRARWGTEAFF
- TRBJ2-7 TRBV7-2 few TGTGCCAGCAGCTTAGGGGGAGGCTTCTACGAGCAGTACTTC CASSLGGGFYEQYF
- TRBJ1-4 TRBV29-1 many TGCAGCGTTGTTTCCAACTTAAATGAAAAACTGTTTTTT CSVVSNLNEKLFF
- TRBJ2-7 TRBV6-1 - TGTGCCAGCAGCTGGGCAGCCTACGAGCAGTACTTC CASSWAAYEQYF